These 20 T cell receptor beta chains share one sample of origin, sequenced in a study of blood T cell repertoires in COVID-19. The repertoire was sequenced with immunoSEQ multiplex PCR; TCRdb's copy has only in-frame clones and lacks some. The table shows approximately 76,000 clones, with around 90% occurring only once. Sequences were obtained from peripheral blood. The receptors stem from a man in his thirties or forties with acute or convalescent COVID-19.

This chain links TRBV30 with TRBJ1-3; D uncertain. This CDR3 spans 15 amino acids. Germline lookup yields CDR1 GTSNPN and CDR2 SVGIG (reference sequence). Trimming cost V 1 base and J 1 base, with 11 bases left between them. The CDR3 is CAWSGSAKSGNTIYF. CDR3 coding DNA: TGTGCCTGGAGTGGAAGCGCTAAGTCTGGAAACACCATATATTTT.

The CDR3 region has the DNA TGTGCCAGCAGTCCCCTAGACCGGAACACCGGGGAGCTGTTTTTT. Amino acids: CASSPLDRNTGELFF. V is TRBV27 and J is TRBJ2-2; D gene uncertain. CDR3 size: 15 residues. The ends were cut back, 5 bases at V and 1 base at J, with 11 bases in the middle. The germline V gene encodes CDR1 MNHEY and CDR2 SMNVEV (reference sequence).

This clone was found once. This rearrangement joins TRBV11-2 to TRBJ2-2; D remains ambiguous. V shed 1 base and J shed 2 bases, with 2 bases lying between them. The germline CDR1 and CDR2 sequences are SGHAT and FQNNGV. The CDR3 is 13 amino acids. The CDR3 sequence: CASSLANTGELFF. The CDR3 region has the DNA TGTGCCAGCAGCTTAGCAAACACCGGGGAGCTGTTTTTT.

CDR3 sequence (DNA): TGTGCCAGCAGTTCAACGACAGGGCGGTACGAGCAGTACTTC. Residues: CASSSTTGRYEQYF. The chain uses TRBV28 and TRBJ2-7; 7 nucleotides line up with TRBD1. The CDR3 consists of 14 residues. Looked up from germline, CDR1 is MDHEN and CDR2 is SYDVKM. Trimming took 4 bases from V and 4 from J; bases not matched to a gene: 7.

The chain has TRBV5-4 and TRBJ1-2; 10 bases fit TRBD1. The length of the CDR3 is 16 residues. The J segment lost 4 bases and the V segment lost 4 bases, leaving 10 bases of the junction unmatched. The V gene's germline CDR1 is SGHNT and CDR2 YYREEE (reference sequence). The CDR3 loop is CASSTSGQGTIYGYTF. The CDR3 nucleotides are TGTGCCAGCAGCACATCGGGACAGGGGACGATCTATGGCTACACCTTC.

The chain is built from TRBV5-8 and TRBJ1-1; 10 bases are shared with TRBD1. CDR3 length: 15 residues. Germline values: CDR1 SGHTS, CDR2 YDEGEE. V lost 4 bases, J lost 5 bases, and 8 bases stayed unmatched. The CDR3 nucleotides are TGTGCCAGCAGCCGACAGGGGGCGCAGGGTACTGAAGCTTTCTTT. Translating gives CASSRQGAQGTEAFF.

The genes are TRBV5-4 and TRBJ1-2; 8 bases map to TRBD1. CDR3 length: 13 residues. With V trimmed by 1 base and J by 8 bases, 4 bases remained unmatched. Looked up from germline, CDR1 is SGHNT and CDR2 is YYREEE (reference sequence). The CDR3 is CASSLPGTGGYTF. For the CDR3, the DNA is TGTGCCAGCAGCTTGCCAGGGACAGGAGGCTACACCTTC.

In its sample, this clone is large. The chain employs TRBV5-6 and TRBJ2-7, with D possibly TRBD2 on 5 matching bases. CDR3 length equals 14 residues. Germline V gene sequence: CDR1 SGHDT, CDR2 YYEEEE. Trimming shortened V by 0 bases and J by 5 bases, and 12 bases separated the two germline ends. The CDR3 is CASSLAGFVDEQYF. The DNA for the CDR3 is TGTGCCAGCAGCTTGGCGGGGTTTGTGGACGAGCAGTACTTC.

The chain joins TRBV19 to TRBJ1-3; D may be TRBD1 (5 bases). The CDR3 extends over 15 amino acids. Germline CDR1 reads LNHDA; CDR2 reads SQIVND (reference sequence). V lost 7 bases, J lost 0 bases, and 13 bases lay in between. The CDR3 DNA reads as TGTGCCAGTACCGACCCCAGGGTCTCTGGAAACACCATATATTTT. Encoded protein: CASTDPRVSGNTIYF.

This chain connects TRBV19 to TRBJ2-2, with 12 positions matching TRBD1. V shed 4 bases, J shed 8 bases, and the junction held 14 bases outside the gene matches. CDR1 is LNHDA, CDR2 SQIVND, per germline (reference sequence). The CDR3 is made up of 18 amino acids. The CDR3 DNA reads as TGTGCCAGTAGTAATTCGCCCTCGGGACAGGGGGCTAGAGGGGAGCTGTTTTTT. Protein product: CASSNSPSGQGARGELFF.

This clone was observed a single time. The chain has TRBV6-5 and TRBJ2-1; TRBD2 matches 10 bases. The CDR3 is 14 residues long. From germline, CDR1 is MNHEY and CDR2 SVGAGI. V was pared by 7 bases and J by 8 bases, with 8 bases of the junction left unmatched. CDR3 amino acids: CASKVPSGSDEQFF. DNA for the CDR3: TGTGCCAGCAAAGTGCCTAGCGGGAGCGATGAGCAGTTCTTC.

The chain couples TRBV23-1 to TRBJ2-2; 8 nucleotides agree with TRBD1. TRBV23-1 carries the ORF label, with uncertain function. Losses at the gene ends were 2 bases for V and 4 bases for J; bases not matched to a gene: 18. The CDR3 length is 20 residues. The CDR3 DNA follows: TGCGCCAGCAGTCAAGAAATTAGGACAGGGTGTTCCAGAACCACCGGGGAGCTGTTTTTT. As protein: CASSQEIRTGCSRTTGELFF.

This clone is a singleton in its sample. As DNA, the CDR3 is TGTGCCAGCAGCTTAGTCTCCCGGGGGGCCGGTGGCGAGCAGTACTTC. Translated, it gives CASSLVSRGAGGEQYF. V and J are TRBV7-9 and TRBJ2-7; perhaps TRBD2 as D (7 bases). Germline V gene lookup returns CDR1 SEHNR and CDR2 FQNEAQ (reference sequence). The CDR3 covers 16 residues. The V end lost 1 base, the J end lost 6 bases, and 19 bases lay between the germline ends. Looking up the rest from reference TRBV7-9 and TRBJ2-7 gives the full variable domain: DTGVSQNPRHKITKRGQNVTFRCDPISEHNRLYWYRQTLGQGPEFLTYFQNEAQLEKSRLLSDRFSAERPKGSFSTLEIQRTEQGDSAMYLCASSLVSRGAGGEQYFGPGTRLTVT.

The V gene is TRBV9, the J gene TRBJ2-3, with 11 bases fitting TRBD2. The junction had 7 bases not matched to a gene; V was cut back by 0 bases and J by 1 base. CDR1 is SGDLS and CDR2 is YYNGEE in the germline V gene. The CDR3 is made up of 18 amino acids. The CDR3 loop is CASSVVVAGGPCTDTQYF. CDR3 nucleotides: TGTGCCAGCAGCGTAGTAGTAGCGGGAGGGCCATGCACAGATACGCAGTATTTT.

The CDR3 coding sequence is TGTGCCAGCAGTTTACACAGGGGGGACGAGCAGTACTTC. It yields the protein CASSLHRGDEQYF. The chain has TRBV28 and TRBJ2-7, with 8 bases aligning to TRBD1. CDR3 length equals 13 residues. With 2 bases clipped from V and 5 bases from J, the junction kept 2 bases outside the gene matches. Germline V gives CDR1 MDHEN, CDR2 SYDVKM.

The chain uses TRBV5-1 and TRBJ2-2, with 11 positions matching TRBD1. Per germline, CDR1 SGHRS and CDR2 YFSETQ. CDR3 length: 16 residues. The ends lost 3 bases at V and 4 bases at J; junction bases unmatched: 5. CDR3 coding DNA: TGCGCCAGCAGCTCGGCCGGGACAGGGGGCACCGGGGAGCTGTTTTTT. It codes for CASSSAGTGGTGELFF.

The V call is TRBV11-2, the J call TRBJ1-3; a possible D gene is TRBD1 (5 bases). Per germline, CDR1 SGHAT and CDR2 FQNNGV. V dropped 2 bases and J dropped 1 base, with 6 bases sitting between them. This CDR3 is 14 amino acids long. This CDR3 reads CASSLSGSGNTIYF. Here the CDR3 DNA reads TGTGCCAGCAGCTTATCAGGGTCTGGAAACACCATATATTTT.

CDR3 protein: CSASLRTGDYGYTF. The CDR3 nucleotides are TGCAGTGCTAGTCTCCGGACGGGAGACTATGGCTACACCTTC. The rearrangement uses TRBV20-1 and TRBJ1-2; D is undetermined. V was clipped by 3 bases and J by 3 bases, with 14 bases between them. Germline V CDR1 and CDR2: DFQATT, SNEGSKA (reference sequence). CDR3 length: 14 amino acids.

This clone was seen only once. The CDR3: CASSQSNQPQHF. The DNA for the CDR3 is TGTGCCAGCAGCCAGTCGAATCAGCCCCAGCATTTT. The gene calls are TRBV3-1 (or the pseudogene TRBV3-2) and TRBJ1-5; no firm D call. The V end lost 3 bases, the J end lost 4 bases, and 4 bases lay between the germline ends. Germline V gene data show CDR1 as LGHDT and CDR2 as YNNKEL (reference sequence). The CDR3 has 12 amino acids.

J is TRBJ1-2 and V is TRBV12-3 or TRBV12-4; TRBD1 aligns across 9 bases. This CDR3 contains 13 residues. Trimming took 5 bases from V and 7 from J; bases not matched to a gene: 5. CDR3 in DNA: TGTGCCAGCAGTCCTGACAGGGGGGGTGGCTACACCTTC. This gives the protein CASSPDRGGGYTF.